One and the same sample provided the 28 T cell receptor beta chains below, sequenced in a study of OX40 agonist ivuxolimab in advanced cancers. The library was made by the immunoSEQ multiplex PCR assay. TCRdb retrieved this table from immuneACCESS and kept in-frame rearrangements only. Not all clones are present; in checked studies, unresolved V genes account for under half, and no reason is known for the remainder. The sample has over 50,000 clones on record, about 91% of them singletons. The ten largest make up over 15% of the sample. Sequences were derived from CD4+ or CD8+ T cells sorted from blood, sampled in a trial of the OX40 agonist ivuxolimab. The receptors were sampled from an adult with an advanced solid tumor such as melanoma, head and neck, liver or kidney cancer.

In its sample, this clone was seen once. V gene TRBV27 combines with J gene TRBJ2-5, with D possibly TRBD1 on 6 matching bases. Trimming took 2 bases from V and 5 from J, leaving 6 bases between them. The V gene's germline CDR1 is MNHEY and CDR2 SMNVEV (reference sequence). CDR3 length equals 12 residues. The CDR3 here is CASSLRGETQYF. In DNA form, the CDR3 reads TGTGCCAGCAGTTTAAGGGGGGAGACCCAGTACTTC.

V and J are TRBV19 and TRBJ2-4; 7 bases match TRBD1. The V and J ends lost 3 bases and 1 base, in that order; junction bases with no gene match: 6. Germline CDR1 LNHDA, CDR2 SQIVND (reference sequence). This CDR3 comprises 16 residues. CDR3 protein: CASSMRSRGAKNIQYF. CDR3 DNA: TGTGCCAGTAGTATGAGGAGCAGGGGGGCCAAAAACATTCAGTACTTC. Using reference TRBV19 and TRBJ2-4 for the parts outside the CDR3, the full variable domain is DGGITQSPKYLFRKEGQNVTLSCEQNLNHDAMYWYRQDPGQGLRLIYYSQIVNDFQKGDIAEGYSVSREKKESFPLTVTSAQKNPTAFYLCASSMRSRGAKNIQYFGAGTRLSVL.

The chain joins TRBV19 to TRBJ2-2; 10 bases match TRBD1. J gave up 7 bases and V 6 bases, and 2 bases lay outside the gene matches. This CDR3 is built from 13 residues. Germline V lookup: CDR1 LNHDA, CDR2 SQIVND (reference sequence). CDR3 bases: TGTGCCAGTAGCCGGACAGGGGGCGGGGAGCTGTTTTTT. It encodes CASSRTGGGELFF.

J is TRBJ1-5 and V is TRBV6-1; the D gene is possibly TRBD1 (5 bases). V lost 7 bases, J lost 1 base, and 14 bases lay in between. The CDR3 is made up of 15 amino acids. From germline, CDR1 is MNHNS and CDR2 SASEGT. CDR3 bases: TGTGCCAGCACGGGGCTGGAGAACAGCAATCAGCCCCAGCATTTT. This translates into CASTGLENSNQPQHF.

The V call is TRBV19, the J call TRBJ2-1, with D possibly being TRBD1 (5 bases). The CDR3 extends over 15 amino acids. The V gene lost 3 bases and the J gene lost 4 bases, with 13 bases spanning the gap. CDR1 and CDR2 from the germline V gene are LNHDA and SQIVND (reference sequence). The CDR3 sequence: CASSIGASRYNEQFF. As DNA, the CDR3 is TGTGCCAGTAGTATTGGGGCTTCGAGATACAATGAGCAGTTCTTC.

The chain has TRBV7-2 and TRBJ2-1, with 8 bases aligning to TRBD2. Germline trimming cut 1 base from V and 4 bases from J; bases unmatched to any gene: 12. The CDR3 covers 18 residues. CDR1 is SGHTA and CDR2 is FQGNSA in the germline V gene. CDR3 nucleotides: TGTGCCAGCAGCTTAGTTGGGGTAGCGGGATCGTGGTACAATGAGCAGTTCTTC. This translates into CASSLVGVAGSWYNEQFF. The whole variable domain, filled in from reference TRBV7-2 and TRBJ2-1, reads GAGVSQSPSNKVTEKGKDVELRCDPISGHTALYWYRQSLGQGLEFLIYFQGNSAPDKSGLPSDRFSAERTGGSVSTLTIQRTQQEDSAVYLCASSLVGVAGSWYNEQFFGPGTRLTVL.

This chain joins TRBV6-1 and TRBJ2-7; 9 bases match TRBD1. The germline V gene encodes CDR1 MNHNS and CDR2 SASEGT. V shed 4 bases and J 4 bases; nucleotides not matched to a gene: 5. There are 14 residues in the CDR3. DNA of the CDR3: TGTGCCAGCAGTGGACCGGGACAGGGATACGAGCAGTACTTC. Its protein product is CASSGPGQGYEQYF.

The rearrangement joins TRBV5-1 to TRBJ2-2, with TRBD1 as a possible D gene (5 bases). The CDR3 extends over 12 amino acids. CDR1 is SGHRS, CDR2 YFSETQ, per germline. The V end lost 5 bases, the J end lost 5 bases, and 7 bases lay between the germline ends. The CDR3 loop is CASSRTTGELFF. The CDR3, as DNA: TGCGCCAGCAGTCGGACAACCGGGGAGCTGTTTTTT.

The J gene is TRBJ2-4, the V gene TRBV16, with D perhaps matching TRBD1 (6 bases). Germline V gives CDR1 KGHSY, CDR2 FQNENV. The CDR3 is 19 amino acids. V shed 2 bases and J shed 3 bases, with 23 bases lying between them. CDR3 sequence (DNA): TGTGCCAGCAGCCAACTCGTTCATGGGGGACATTTACTCAAAAACATTCAGTACTTC. This codes for CASSQLVHGGHLLKNIQYF.

In its sample, this clone was seen once. This rearrangement joins TRBV4-1 to TRBJ2-5, with 8 nucleotides matching TRBD2. Unmatched junction bases numbered 6, after V lost 1 base and J lost 2 bases. The CDR3 runs 16 residues. Per germline, CDR1 MGHRA and CDR2 YSYEKL. CDR3: CASSQVVAGLQETQYF. CDR3 sequence (DNA): TGCGCCAGCAGCCAAGTAGTAGCGGGACTTCAAGAGACCCAGTACTTC.

This rearrangement joins TRBV4-3 to TRBJ2-2; TRBD1 matches 7 bases. Germline V gene data show CDR1 as LGHNA and CDR2 as YSLEER. This CDR3 has 17 amino acids. The V and J ends lost 0 bases and 3 bases, in that order; junction bases with no gene match: 7. CDR3 DNA: TGCGCCAGCAGCCAAGATCCCGTACAGGGGTACACCGGGGAGCTGTTTTTT. This sequence encodes CASSQDPVQGYTGELFF.

The rearrangement uses TRBV11-2 and TRBJ2-7; D assignment may be TRBD1 or TRBD2 (5 bases each). V gave up 0 bases and J gave up 4 bases, with 19 bases separating them. Germline V gives CDR1 SGHAT, CDR2 FQNNGV. The CDR3 extends over 17 amino acids. The CDR3 is CASSLDLGDATIYEQYF. CDR3 DNA sequence: TGTGCCAGCAGCTTAGATCTTGGGGACGCAACAATATACGAGCAGTACTTC. The full variable domain, in which reference TRBV11-2 and TRBJ2-7 provide the parts outside the CDR3, is EAGVAQSPRYKIIEKRQSVAFWCNPISGHATLYWYQQILGQGPKLLIQFQNNGVVDDSQLPKDRFSAERLKGVDSTLKIQPAKLEDSAVYLCASSLDLGDATIYEQYFGPGTRLTVT.

The chain has TRBV7-2 and TRBJ2-7; a possible D gene is TRBD2 (6 bases). The CDR3 has 15 amino acids. Germline CDR1 reads SGHTA; CDR2 reads FQGNSA. Trimming left V 5 bases short and J 3 bases short, with 17 bases between. CDR3 sequence: CASSPRVSGGYEQYF. CDR3 sequence (DNA): TGTGCCAGCAGCCCTAGAGTTAGCGGAGGCTACGAGCAGTACTTC.

A remark on this clone: Distinct nucleotide sequences in the sample also encode this CDR3. The CDR3 sequence: CASSFLADNEQFF. CDR3 nucleotide sequence: TGTGCCAGCTCGTTTCTTGCGGACAATGAGCAGTTCTTC. The gene calls are TRBV7-9 and TRBJ2-1; no reliable D call. Trimming removed 8 bases at V and 5 bases at J, with 13 bases between. The CDR3 is 13 residues long. Germline values: CDR1 SEHNR, CDR2 FQNEAQ (reference sequence).

The J gene is TRBJ2-1, the V gene TRBV25-1; a possible D gene is TRBD2 (6 bases). The V gene lost 8 bases and the J gene lost 6 bases, with 14 bases spanning the gap. The CDR3 has 13 amino acids. Germline V gene data show CDR1 as MGHDK and CDR2 as SYGVNS. In DNA form, the CDR3 reads TGTGCCAGCCTCGGGACTGCCCGCAATGAGCAGTTCTTC. Protein sequence: CASLGTARNEQFF.

This CDR3 is CASSFYRFSEDTF. DNA for the CDR3: TGTGCCAGCAGTTTTTACAGGTTTTCGGAGGACACCTTC. The chain couples TRBV28 to TRBJ1-2; D may be TRBD1 (5 bases). Germline loops: CDR1 MDHEN, CDR2 SYDVKM. The CDR3 extends over 13 amino acids. With 3 bases removed from V and 12 bases from J, the gap between germline ends came to 17 bases.

The CDR3 DNA sequence: TGTGCCAGCAGTTACGGGCCCGGGGAGCTGTTTTTT. Its protein product is CASSYGPGELFF. The rearrangement joins TRBV6-6 to TRBJ2-2; D is unclear. This CDR3 is 12 amino acids long. The V end was cut by 2 bases, the J end by 6 bases, with 4 bases between. Germline assignment: CDR1 MNHNY and CDR2 SVGAGI (reference sequence).

The V and J genes are TRBV13 and TRBJ1-2, with D perhaps TRBD1 (6 bases). This CDR3 region has 15 residues. Germline CDR1 PRHDT, CDR2 FYEKMQ (reference sequence). V was trimmed by 6 bases and J by 4 bases, leaving 18 bases between them. CDR3 DNA sequence: TGTGCCAGCAGTCCTCGGGGGCAGCCATCCTATGGCTACACCTTC. Encoded protein: CASSPRGQPSYGYTF.

The CDR3 nucleotides read TGTGCCAGCAGCCCCTCCACAGGGACTGTCCACGAGCAGTACTTC. Its translation is CASSPSTGTVHEQYF. V and J are TRBV7-9 and TRBJ2-5; D tentatively fits TRBD1 or TRBD2 (6 bases each). The J call may be in error: the DNA end matches TRBJ2-7 better. This CDR3 comprises 15 residues. Per germline, CDR1 SEHNR and CDR2 FQNEAQ (reference sequence).

This sequence joins TRBV7-2 and TRBJ1-6; D is unresolved. V lost 2 bases and J 2 bases, leaving 10 bases between the germline ends. The CDR3 is 16 amino acids. Per the germline V gene, CDR1 is SGHTA and CDR2 is FQGNSA. This CDR3 is CASSLHWEPYNSPLHF. The CDR3, as DNA: TGTGCCAGCAGCTTACATTGGGAACCCTATAATTCACCCCTCCACTTT. Together with reference TRBV7-2 and TRBJ1-6, the CDR3 gives the full variable domain: GAGVSQSPSNKVTEKGKDVELRCDPISGHTALYWYRQSLGQGLEFLIYFQGNSAPDKSGLPSDRFSAERTGGSVSTLTIQRTQQEDSAVYLCASSLHWEPYNSPLHFGNGTRLTVT.

The rearrangement links TRBV15 to TRBJ2-2; D unresolved. CDR1 LNHNV and CDR2 YYDKDF come from the germline V gene (reference sequence). This CDR3 has 14 amino acids. Trimming took off 5 bases at V and 0 bases at J, with 7 bases between the two ends. This CDR3 is CATSPLANTGELFF. The CDR3 DNA follows: TGTGCCACCAGCCCGCTAGCGAACACCGGGGAGCTGTTTTTT.

This chain connects TRBV19 to TRBJ1-1, with D hard to call. The V end lost 0 bases, the J end lost 3 bases, and 8 bases lay between the germline ends. In germline, CDR1 is LNHDA, CDR2 SQIVND (reference sequence). CDR3 size: 14 residues. CDR3 sequence: CASSIELSDTEAFF. The CDR3 DNA sequence: TGTGCCAGTAGTATAGAACTGTCTGACACTGAAGCTTTCTTT.

The chain joins TRBV4-3 to TRBJ1-4, with D unresolved. The CDR3 consists of 13 residues. Germline-derived CDR1 and CDR2 are LGHNA and YSLEER. V dropped 4 bases and J dropped 7 bases, with 10 bases sitting between them. CDR3 sequence: CASSLADGEKLFF. CDR3 coding DNA: TGCGCCAGCAGCCTTGCGGACGGTGAAAAACTGTTTTTT.

The rearrangement joins TRBV7-8 to TRBJ2-5; D might be TRBD1 or TRBD2, each matching 7 bases. The CDR3 covers 16 residues. The germline V gene encodes CDR1 SGHVS and CDR2 FQNEAQ. Trimming removed 5 bases from V and 4 bases from J, with 20 bases in between. CDR3 protein: CASSERGQQSGETQYF. DNA of the CDR3: TGTGCCAGCAGCGAGCGGGGACAGCAGTCTGGAGAGACCCAGTACTTC.

A remark on this clone: The same CDR3 also results from other DNA sequences found in this sample. The chain recombines TRBV18 with TRBJ1-4; 8 bases agree with TRBD1. Germline V gene sequence: CDR1 KGHSH, CDR2 LQKENI. The trim removed 0 bases at V and 5 bases at J, leaving 2 bases unmatched. There are 15 residues in the CDR3. The CDR3 DNA follows: TGTGCCAGCTCACCACCGACAGGGGTGAATGAAAAACTGTTTTTT. This gives the protein CASSPPTGVNEKLFF.

J is TRBJ2-3 and V is TRBV30; 14 nucleotides line up with TRBD2. Germline CDR1 and CDR2: GTSNPN and SVGIG (reference sequence). Unmatched junction bases numbered 18, after V lost 4 bases and J lost 9 bases. The CDR3 loop spans 18 amino acids. CDR3 region: CAWTNPGQGLAGEDTQYF. CDR3 nucleotides: TGTGCCTGGACAAACCCGGGACAGGGACTAGCGGGAGAGGACACGCAGTATTTT.

About this clone: Just one base apart from a much larger clone, this may be a read error. The same CDR3 arises from other DNA sequences in this sample as well. The chain is built from TRBV5-1 and TRBJ2-3; a weak D match, TRBD1 (6 bases). V lost 0 bases, J lost 2 bases, and 7 bases lay in between. The CDR3 consists of 14 residues. CDR1 is SGHRS, CDR2 YFSETQ, per germline. CDR3 loop: CASSLGDTTDTQYF. CDR3 DNA: TGCGCCAGCAGCTTGGGGGACACCACAGATACGCAGTATTTT. The full variable domain, completed using reference TRBV5-1 and TRBJ2-3, is KAGVTQTPRYLIKTRGQQVTLSCSPISGHRSVSWYQQTPGQGLQFLFEYFSETQRNKGNFPGRFSGRQFSNSRSEMNVSTLELGDSALYLCASSLGDTTDTQYFGPGTRLTVL.

The chain is built from TRBV7-9 and TRBJ2-7, with D hard to call. The CDR3 contains 12 residues. Per the germline V gene, CDR1 is SEHNR and CDR2 is FQNEAQ (reference sequence). Trimming took 1 base from V and 3 from J, leaving 4 bases between them. Here the CDR3 DNA reads TGTGCCAGCAGCTTAGATGACTACGAGCAGTACTTC. It is translated as CASSLDDYEQYF.